The following is a TCR beta chain sequence with its context. This entry comes from a study of CD8+ T cells in alopecia areata. Trimming at V came to 5 bases and at J to 7 bases, leaving 3 bases not matched to a gene. The CDR3 is 13 amino acids. From germline, CDR1 is MNHEY and CDR2 SVGAGI. The treatment here: oral pan-JAK inhibitor, 5-10 mg twice daily. Researchers gathered lesional scalp punch biopsies and peripheral blood from patients with alopecia areata. Reverse transcribed after extraction, RNA yielded cDNA as the sequencing template. The assay was immunoSEQ multiplex PCR, and TCRdb's table has in-frame clones only and misses some. The table shows about 220,000 clones, with under 75% occurring only once.

The clonotype originates from a human donor with alopecia areata. This rearrangement joins TRBV6-5 to TRBJ1-5, with TRBD1 identical over 9 bases. This material consisted of CD4+ T cells sorted from blood, taken at week 4, from a patient treated with tofacitinib. The CDR3 loop is CASSIQGAQPQHF. In nucleotides, the CDR3 is TGTGCCAGCAGTATACAGGGGGCCCAGCCCCAGCATTTT.